The 30 T cell receptor beta chains below were found in one sample sequenced in a study of CD8+ T cells in alopecia areata. Treatment noted: oral pan-JAK inhibitor, 5-10 mg twice daily. Extracted from the samples, RNA was reverse transcribed into cDNA to serve as the sequencing template. Sequencing used immunoSEQ multiplex PCR; TCRdb keeps in-frame clones, though not all of them. The data show about 210,000 clones, 64% seen once. This specimen consisted of CD4+ T cells sorted from blood, obtained at week 4, from a patient treated with tofacitinib. All receptors come from a human donor with alopecia areata.

This clone was seen a few times. The chain is built from TRBV30 and TRBJ1-2; D is uncertain. The germline gives CDR1 GTSNPN, CDR2 SVGIG (reference sequence). Trimming removed 4 bases at V and 4 bases at J, with 10 bases between. The CDR3 consists of 12 residues. The CDR3 sequence: CAWTGGLYGYTF. DNA for the CDR3: TGTGCCTGGACCGGAGGACTCTATGGCTACACCTTC. Using reference TRBV30 and TRBJ1-2 for the parts outside the CDR3, the full variable domain is SQTIHQWPATLVQPVGSPLSLECTVEGTSNPNLYWYRQAAGRGLQLLFYSVGIGQISSEVPQNLSASRPQDRQFILSSKKLLLSDSGFYLCAWTGGLYGYTFGSGTRLTVV.

This clone has just a few counts. The rearrangement uses TRBV7-6 and TRBJ1-5, with 10 bases aligning to TRBD1. The CDR3 length is 15 residues. Germline trimming cut 3 bases from V and 5 bases from J; bases unmatched to any gene: 4. Germline V gene lookup returns CDR1 SGHVS and CDR2 FNYEAQ. Written as DNA, the CDR3 is TGTGCCAGCAGCTTGGCCGGGACAGGGGATCAGCCCCAGCATTTT. Protein sequence: CASSLAGTGDQPQHF.

The chain carries TRBV5-1 and TRBJ2-7; 9 bases are shared with TRBD1. The trim removed 3 bases at V and 6 bases at J, leaving 7 bases unmatched. The CDR3 is made up of 14 amino acids. The germline V gene encodes CDR1 SGHRS and CDR2 YFSETQ. CDR3 in DNA: TGCGCCAGCAGCTCGGGACAGGGTTACAGCGAGCAGTACTTC. Protein: CASSSGQGYSEQYF.

CDR3 bases: TGTGCCTGGAGTGTTGGTGGGACAGGGCAAGAGACCCAGTACTTC. Translated: CAWSVGGTGQETQYF. The J gene is TRBJ2-5, the V gene TRBV30, with TRBD1 matching 9 bases. Germline V gene sequence: CDR1 GTSNPN, CDR2 SVGIG (reference sequence). The CDR3 is made up of 15 amino acids. V lost 0 bases, J lost 2 bases, and 4 bases stayed unmatched. Full variable domain (remainder filled in from reference TRBV30 and TRBJ2-5): SQTIHQWPATLVQPVGSPLSLECTVEGTSNPNLYWYRQAAGRGLQLLFYSVGIGQISSEVPQNLSASRPQDRQFILSSKKLLLSDSGFYLCAWSVGGTGQETQYFGPGTRLLVL.

This clone was observed a few times. V gene TRBV29-1 combines with J gene TRBJ2-7; D may be TRBD1 or TRBD2 (6 bases each). The CDR3 is 13 residues long. V was trimmed by 6 bases and J by 0 bases, leaving 12 bases between them. Germline values: CDR1 SQVTM, CDR2 ANQGSEA. The CDR3 sequence is CSVGGPSSYEQYF. Here the CDR3 DNA reads TGCAGCGTCGGGGGCCCTAGCTCCTACGAGCAGTACTTC.

In this sample, this clone turned up once. The junction and the germline gene differ at one end; a read error may be behind it. CDR3: CTSSEIGRSGNTIYF. Here the CDR3 DNA reads TGTACCAGCAGTGAAATCGGACGCTCTGGAAACACCATATATTTT. J is TRBJ1-3 and V is TRBV2; D not certain. The germline CDR1 and CDR2 sequences are SNHLY and FYNNEI. CDR3 size: 15 residues.

The table lists this clone with a few counts. The rearrangement joins TRBV9 to TRBJ2-7; tentatively, D is TRBD1 or TRBD2 (6 bases each). The ends were cut back, 0 bases at V and 4 bases at J, with 14 bases in the middle. The germline V gene encodes CDR1 SGDLS and CDR2 YYNGEE. This CDR3 has 15 residues. The CDR3 region is CASSVDSGAHYEQYF. The CDR3 region has the DNA TGTGCCAGCAGCGTAGATTCGGGGGCGCATTACGAGCAGTACTTC.

This chain joins TRBV6-5 and TRBJ1-2; weak D call: TRBD1 (6 bases). Trimming pared 7 bases from V and 7 bases from J, leaving 19 bases between. The CDR3 has 14 residues. Germline CDR1 and CDR2: MNHEY and SVGAGI. This CDR3 reads CASTPPGGAGGYTF. In nucleotides, the CDR3 is TGTGCCAGCACTCCCCCGGGGGGCGCAGGTGGCTACACCTTC.

The CDR3 DNA sequence: TGTGCCAGTAGGACAGGGTTGCCTGGGGCCAACGTCCTGACTTTC. Its translation: CASRTGLPGANVLTF. The chain has TRBV19 and TRBJ2-6; 7 bases fit TRBD1. The length of the CDR3 is 15 residues. CDR1 and CDR2 (germline): LNHDA, SQIVND (reference sequence). V gave up 6 bases and J gave up 2 bases; unmatched junction bases: 4.

J is TRBJ1-1 and V is TRBV7-2, with D possibly TRBD1 on 6 matching bases. V was trimmed by 8 bases and J by 1 base, leaving 14 bases between them. Germline V gene data show CDR1 as SGHTA and CDR2 as FQGNSA. The CDR3 consists of 14 residues. The CDR3 spells CASGQGPANTEAFF. The CDR3 nucleotides read TGTGCCAGCGGGCAGGGGCCCGCGAACACTGAAGCTTTCTTT.

This rearrangement joins TRBV10-3 to TRBJ2-7; 9 nucleotides line up with TRBD1. Germline values: CDR1 ENHRY, CDR2 SYGVKD. With V trimmed by 2 bases and J by 5 bases, 10 bases remained unmatched. The CDR3 runs 16 residues. Written as DNA, the CDR3 is TGTGCCATCAGTGAGCCTCGACAGGGGGGAGGCGACGAGCAGTACTTC. It codes for CAISEPRQGGGDEQYF.

The rearrangement uses TRBV4-3 and TRBJ2-5; a weak D match, TRBD1 (5 bases). The CDR3 loop spans 15 amino acids. The V gene's germline CDR1 is LGHNA and CDR2 YSLEER. V gave up 4 bases and J gave up 5 bases, with 17 bases separating them. CDR3 nucleotide sequence: TGCGCCAGCAGCCTTTCCCCCAGGGTTACCGAGACCCAGTACTTC. Protein product: CASSLSPRVTETQYF.

This clone was recorded a few times. The rearrangement uses TRBV28 and TRBJ1-4; D gene unclear. The V and J ends lost 6 bases and 5 bases respectively, with 7 bases between them. The CDR3 is 12 amino acids. Germline-derived CDR1 and CDR2 are MDHEN and SYDVKM. The CDR3 DNA reads as TGTGCCAGCAGGACTACCAATGAAAAACTGTTTTTT. Its protein product is CASRTTNEKLFF.

The CDR3 nucleotides read TGTGCCAGCAGCTTAGCTACAGGGAACTATGGCTACACCTTC. This codes for CASSLATGNYGYTF. This chain connects TRBV7-2 to TRBJ1-2, with D possibly matching TRBD1 (6 bases). Germline CDR1 SGHTA, CDR2 FQGNSA. The CDR3 has 14 amino acids. V dropped 0 bases and J dropped 2 bases, with 7 bases sitting between them.

The chain couples TRBV29-1 to TRBJ2-7; D unresolved. Germline CDR1 reads SQVTM; CDR2 reads ANQGSEA. V dropped 7 bases and J dropped 7 bases, with 14 bases sitting between them. This CDR3 contains 11 residues. This CDR3 is CSASVGSEQYF. The CDR3 nucleotides are TGCAGCGCTTCCGTCGGGTCGGAGCAGTACTTC.

This chain links TRBV30 with TRBJ1-1; a possible D gene is TRBD1 (5 bases). Trimming took off 3 bases at V and 7 bases at J, with 18 bases between the two ends. The CDR3 sequence is 14 residues long. Germline loops: CDR1 GTSNPN, CDR2 SVGIG (reference sequence). CDR3 nucleotides: TGTGCCTGGAGACGAACCGACAGTAGGGGTGAAGCTTTCTTT. It encodes CAWRRTDSRGEAFF. Drawing the rest from reference TRBV30 and TRBJ1-1, the complete variable domain is SQTIHQWPATLVQPVGSPLSLECTVEGTSNPNLYWYRQAAGRGLQLLFYSVGIGQISSEVPQNLSASRPQDRQFILSSKKLLLSDSGFYLCAWRRTDSRGEAFFGQGTRLTVV.

This chain links TRBV29-1 with TRBJ2-7; D is perhaps TRBD1 (6 bases). Deletions cut 6 bases from V and 0 bases from J, with 12 bases between. The germline V gene has CDR1 SQVTM and CDR2 ANQGSEA. The CDR3 is 13 amino acids. This CDR3 is CSVAGTSSYEQYF. CDR3 DNA: TGCAGCGTCGCCGGGACATCCTCCTACGAGCAGTACTTC.

The chain couples TRBV7-2 to TRBJ2-1; D not certain. Germline assignment: CDR1 SGHTA and CDR2 FQGNSA. CDR3 length: 14 residues. Trimming removed 3 bases at V and 9 bases at J, with 15 bases between. The CDR3 is CASSFSISGGEQFF. Written as DNA, the CDR3 is TGTGCCAGCAGCTTCAGTATATCCGGTGGTGAGCAGTTCTTC.

The chain employs TRBV5-1 and TRBJ2-1; perhaps TRBD1 as D (7 bases). This CDR3 has 15 residues. V was cut by 0 bases and J by 8 bases, with 15 bases left in between. The germline gives CDR1 SGHRS, CDR2 YFSETQ. Here the CDR3 DNA reads TGCGCCAGCAGCTTGGCTAGCGTGGGGACAGATGAGCAGTTCTTC. It codes for CASSLASVGTDEQFF.

The table lists this clone with a count of one. This chain connects TRBV6-5 to TRBJ2-5; D ambiguous. Germline V gene data show CDR1 as MNHEY and CDR2 as SVGAGI. Trimming cost V 7 bases and J 1 base, with 4 bases left between them. This CDR3 region has 11 residues. The CDR3 loop reads CASIGQETQYF. The CDR3 coding sequence is TGTGCCAGCATAGGCCAAGAGACCCAGTACTTC.

This clone appeared a few times. V gene TRBV10-3 combines with J gene TRBJ1-6; TRBD1 matches 9 bases. After removal of 10 bases from V and 9 bases from J, the junction contained 10 bases not matched to a gene. This CDR3 contains 14 residues. CDR1 is ENHRY, CDR2 SYGVKD, per germline. The chain's CDR3 is CATAGTGSISPLHF. The CDR3 bases are TGTGCCACCGCCGGGACAGGGTCTATTTCACCCCTCCACTTT.

The V call is TRBV7-2, the J call TRBJ2-7, with TRBD1 matching over 11 bases. This CDR3 contains 15 residues. The J segment lost 5 bases and the V segment lost 4 bases, leaving 7 bases of the junction unmatched. The germline gives CDR1 SGHTA, CDR2 FQGNSA. The CDR3 loop is CASSSRTGGYNEQYF. The CDR3 nucleotides are TGTGCCAGCAGCTCTAGGACAGGGGGCTACAACGAGCAGTACTTC.

The chain links TRBV29-1 to TRBJ2-7, with D perhaps assigned TRBD1 or TRBD2 (5 bases each). Germline-derived CDR1 and CDR2 are SQVTM and ANQGSEA. The CDR3 has 13 amino acids. The germline V and J ends were trimmed by 5 bases and 6 bases, with 17 bases remaining between them. For the CDR3, the DNA is TGCAGCGTTATTGGGACGGTGCCGGGCGAGCAGTACTTC. Its protein is CSVIGTVPGEQYF.

The CDR3 spells CSLRTAKNIQYF. The CDR3, as DNA: TGCAGCCTAAGGACAGCCAAAAACATTCAGTACTTC. J is TRBJ2-4 and V is TRBV29-1; no definite D call. Germline CDR1 and CDR2: SQVTM and ANQGSEA. Between the trimmed V and J ends, which lost 8 bases and 0 bases, there was a span of 8 bases. CDR3 length: 12 residues.

The chain employs TRBV9 and TRBJ1-2, with unresolved D. Germline CDR1 is SGDLS and CDR2 is YYNGEE. V shed 4 bases and J shed 5 bases, with 12 bases lying between them. The CDR3 consists of 13 residues. CDR3 DNA: TGTGCCAGCAGCTCTTACAGTGGGTATGGCTACACCTTC. Translated, it gives CASSSYSGYGYTF.

V usage is TRBV6-5 and J usage is TRBJ1-5; 7 bases match TRBD1. Germline-derived CDR1 and CDR2 are MNHEY and SVGAGI. With V trimmed by 5 bases and J by 6 bases, 7 bases remained unmatched. The CDR3 runs 14 residues. The CDR3 region is CASSLIQGSQPQHF. The CDR3 nucleotides are TGTGCCAGCAGTCTGATACAGGGGAGTCAGCCCCAGCATTTT.

CDR3 nucleotides: TGTGCCAGCAGGAAGAGCGAAATTAGCTCCTACGAGCAGTACTTC. It specifies CASRKSEISSYEQYF. The rearrangement joins TRBV6-5 to TRBJ2-7; D is undetermined. From germline, CDR1 is MNHEY and CDR2 SVGAGI. V was cut by 6 bases and J by 0 bases, with 15 bases left in between. The CDR3 is 15 residues long.

The chain recombines TRBV4-2 with TRBJ1-2; D is ambiguous. The CDR3 sequence is 14 residues long. Trimming shortened V by 0 bases and J by 8 bases, and 13 bases separated the two germline ends. CDR1 is LGHNA, CDR2 YNFKEQ, per germline. For the CDR3, the DNA is TGTGCCAGCAGCCAAGATGGGCTAGCTCGGGGCTACACCTTC. This translates into CASSQDGLARGYTF.

The genes are TRBV25-1 and TRBJ1-1; D is unclear. V was shortened by 6 bases and J by 5 bases, with 7 bases between the two germline ends. The V gene's germline CDR1 is MGHDK and CDR2 SYGVNS. The CDR3 has 11 amino acids. Here the CDR3 reads CASRGWTEAFF. CDR3 bases: TGTGCCAGCAGAGGGTGGACTGAAGCTTTCTTT.

This clone was recorded a few times. This specimen includes other DNA sequences encoding the same CDR3. This rearrangement joins TRBV15 to TRBJ2-5; 8 bases line up with TRBD2. The V gene's germline CDR1 is LNHNV and CDR2 YYDKDF (reference sequence). The CDR3 sequence is 14 residues long. V was clipped by 4 bases and J by 5 bases; unmatched bases: 6. Here the CDR3 DNA reads TGTGCCACCAGCACCCGGGGGGGCGGGGAGACCCAGTACTTC. Its translation: CATSTRGGGETQYF.